The rows below give T cell receptor beta chains drawn from one sample of a study of T cell responses to AZD1222 COVID-19 vaccine. Method: immunoSEQ multiplex PCR; TCRdb's copy keeps in-frame clones and lacks some. Found here are 120,000 or so clones, around 87% of them singletons; the top ten hold approximately 3.3%. Sample: peripheral blood, taken on day 0 of AZD1222 vaccination. The receptors come from an adult in good health. Both conserved end residues are part of each CDR3. Fields, in order: V gene, CDR3 length, CDR3 protein.

>TRBV9|15
CASSARTGPVTEAFF
>TRBV5-6|12
CASSSQITEAFF
>TRBV30|12
CAWRAGGETQYF
>TRBV6-5|15
CASSYSTGGSSGYTF
>TRBV7-9|15
CASSLTGTAFDEQYF
>TRBV3-1/TRBV3-2|13
CASSRLASNEQFF
>TRBV5-6|16
CASSSLAGGHTGELFF
>TRBV18|17
CASSPFGGNSGANVLTF
>TRBV6-5|14
CASSKRQGTYEQYF
>TRBV4-1|15
CASSPNRVNTGELFF
>TRBV19|15
CASSMRRATNEKLFF
>TRBV25-1|16
CASSELGRGQNSPLHF
>TRBV3-1/TRBV3-2|16
CASSPWTGTVPRGYTF
>TRBV2|13
CASSVRAGNEQFF
>TRBV5-1|14
CASSLTVNTGELFF
>TRBV3-1/TRBV3-2|15
CASSPTLRQGGKLFF
>TRBV27|14
CASSLASALNEQFF
>TRBV7-2|15
CASTREGQRFNEQFF
>TRBV28|13
CATFYRTNYGYTF
>TRBV29-1|13
CSVGQGPLYEQYF
>TRBV25-1|13
CASSPGGRYGYTF
>TRBV5-1|14
CASNGGSGWTEAFF
>TRBV28|16
CASSPGTSGRAGEQYF
>TRBV3-1/TRBV3-2|14
CASSQVGGYYGYTF
>TRBV19|16
CASSTAGTRNTGELFF
>TRBV27|15
CASSSLEGSYNEQFF
>TRBV10-2|14
CASRDGTAWNIQYF
>TRBV6-6|15
CASSYGAGGIYEQYF
>TRBV6-5|13
CASKPGGDTEAFF
>TRBV7-9|13
CASSLIGRDEQYF
>TRBV7-2|16
CASSLNELRWDTEAFF
>TRBV4-3|15
CASSQEGLAESGLFF
>TRBV19|15
CASSRDGSYNSPLHF
>TRBV15|13
CATSRGRLYGYTF
>TRBV5-1|13
CASSSGTGQPQHF
>TRBV4-3|15
CASSQDTSGSDEQFF
>TRBV27|12
CASRTVGGEAFF
>TRBV5-1|16
CASSLLGPGDYYGYTF
>TRBV27|19
CASSLDASGGAGSYNEQFF
>TRBV2|14
CASSDQGLVYGYTF
>TRBV2|11
CASSGPPEQYF
>TRBV7-9|14
CASSYSREGTEAFF
>TRBV7-9|15
CASSLGAGSGNTIYF
>TRBV19|18
CASSIDLFGTGVRDTQYF
>TRBV5-5|14
CASSFPGATDTQYF
>TRBV7-3|14
CASSPVTNTGELFF
>TRBV5-4|15
CASSLGGRDTDTQYF
>TRBV7-7|14
CASSRQVNTGELFF
>TRBV5-1|16
CASSPKGRGLTGELFF